The 18 T cell receptor beta chains given below trace back to one sample, sequenced in a study of identical twins. Each CDR3 protein is one row after TCRdb ran MiXCR on the 5' RACE reads. The sample carries about 690,000 distinct CDR3 sequences, about 20% recorded once. Another study also made use of these data, one on T cells expressing NK-cell markers.

Specimen: PBMCs. The receptors stem from a woman in her late teens or twenties in good health.

Concerning this clonotype: Since a much larger clone is just one base distant, this may be a read error. The V call is TRBV10-1, the J call TRBJ2-1; 15 nucleotides align to TRBD2. The V gene end was trimmed by 3 bases and the J gene end by 11 bases; junction bases not matched to a gene: 8. The CDR3 runs to 16 residues. Germline CDR1 reads WNHNN; CDR2 reads SYGVQD (reference sequence). The CDR3, as DNA: TGCGCCAGCAGTGACCCGGGACTAGCGGGGGGAAATAAGCAGTTCTTC. It is translated as CASSDPGLAGGNKQFF.

This chain uses TRBV20-1 with TRBJ2-6; D might be TRBD1 (6 bases). CDR1 DFQATT and CDR2 SNEGSKA come from the germline V gene (reference sequence). V was clipped by 1 base and J by 2 bases, with 6 bases between them. CDR3 size: 14 residues. The CDR3 DNA reads as TGCAGTGCTAGAGGGACAGCTGGGGCCAACGTCCTGACTTTC. Its translation is CSARGTAGANVLTF.

This clonotype came up many times. This rearrangement joins TRBV10-1 to TRBJ2-7, with D tentatively TRBD1 (5 bases). Germline loops: CDR1 WNHNN, CDR2 SYGVQD (reference sequence). This CDR3 is built from 13 residues. V lost 11 bases and J 3 bases, leaving 17 bases between the germline ends. CDR3: CAPGYRELYEQYF. CDR3 DNA sequence: TGCGCCCCAGGGTATAGGGAACTCTACGAGCAGTACTTC.

This clonotype appeared a few times. The rearrangement links TRBV29-1 to TRBJ1-1; no reliable D call. Trimming took 7 bases from V and 3 from J, leaving 12 bases between them. This CDR3 is built from 12 residues. The germline V gene encodes CDR1 SQVTM and CDR2 ANQGSEA. CDR3 DNA sequence: TGCAGCGCAGAGACTTGGGACACTGAAGCTTTCTTT. As protein: CSAETWDTEAFF.

J is TRBJ2-3 and V is TRBV6-1, with TRBD2 matching 7 bases. This CDR3 region has 15 residues. CDR1 is MNHNS and CDR2 is SASEGT in the germline V gene. V trimming: 6 bases; J trimming: 10 bases; junction bases outside the gene matches: 16. In DNA, the CDR3 is TGTGCCAGCAGCTTCGAGCGGGGTGGACTTCTTGCGCAGTATTTT. Its protein is CASSFERGGLLAQYF.

This clonotype was recorded a few times. V is TRBV20-1 and J is TRBJ1-4; D not certain. V lost 6 bases and J lost 6, with 17 bases in between. Germline V CDR1 and CDR2: DFQATT, SNEGSKA (reference sequence). This CDR3 is 14 amino acids long. CDR3 loop: CSAIARTADEKLFF. The CDR3 nucleotides are TGCAGTGCCATAGCCCGGACTGCAGATGAAAAACTGTTTTTT.

J is TRBJ2-1 and V is TRBV7-2; the D is unclear. The V gene lost 2 bases and the J gene lost 6 bases, with 11 bases spanning the gap. The germline V gene encodes CDR1 SGHTA and CDR2 FQGNSA. The CDR3 consists of 14 residues. The CDR3 bases are TGTGCCAGCAGCTTATTTTCCAGCATCAATGAGCAGTTCTTC. This sequence encodes CASSLFSSINEQFF.

This clonotype was counted only a few times. J is TRBJ2-7 and V is TRBV7-2, with 10 bases lining up with TRBD2. The CDR3 covers 16 residues. CDR1 SGHTA and CDR2 FQGNSA come from the germline V gene. With V trimmed by 1 base and J by 4 bases, 7 bases remained unmatched. The CDR3 sequence is CASSLGGRTSGYEQYF. CDR3 DNA: TGTGCCAGCAGCTTAGGGGGGCGGACTAGCGGTTACGAGCAGTACTTC.

The genes are TRBV12-3 or TRBV12-4 and TRBJ2-1, with D possibly being TRBD1 (7 bases). V gave up 4 bases and J gave up 8 bases, with 21 bases separating them. This CDR3 is built from 16 residues. CDR3 in amino acids: CASSSNRGGVVHEQFF. DNA of the CDR3: TGTGCCAGCAGTTCCAACAGGGGCGGGGTAGTCCATGAGCAGTTCTTC.

This chain links TRBV5-1 with TRBJ2-6; 7 nucleotides align to TRBD2. The length of the CDR3 is 15 residues. CDR1 is SGHRS, CDR2 YFSETQ, per germline. V dropped 3 bases and J dropped 2; count of bases not matched to a gene: 2. CDR3 sequence: CASSSLAAGANVLTF. The CDR3 DNA reads TGCGCCAGCAGCTCTCTAGCGGCTGGGGCCAACGTCCTGACTTTC. Complete variable domain (other parts from reference TRBV5-1 and TRBJ2-6): KAGVTQTPRYLIKTRGQQVTLSCSPISGHRSVSWYQQTPGQGLQFLFEYFSETQRNKGNFPGRFSGRQFSNSRSEMNVSTLELGDSALYLCASSSLAAGANVLTFGAGSRLTVL.

In this sample, this clonotype turned up a few times. The chain links TRBV5-1 to TRBJ2-3, with TRBD2 as a possible D gene (5 bases). This CDR3 contains 18 residues. Trimming took 5 bases from V and 0 from J, leaving 22 bases between them. The germline V gene has CDR1 SGHRS and CDR2 YFSETQ. CDR3 protein: CASRSSWARAYSTDTQYF. The CDR3 bases are TGCGCCAGCAGATCTAGCTGGGCGCGCGCGTATAGCACAGATACGCAGTATTTT. The variable domain in full, with the rest retrieved from reference TRBV5-1 and TRBJ2-3, is KAGVTQTPRYLIKTRGQQVTLSCSPISGHRSVSWYQQTPGQGLQFLFEYFSETQRNKGNFPGRFSGRQFSNSRSEMNVSTLELGDSALYLCASRSSWARAYSTDTQYFGPGTRLTVL.

J is TRBJ2-7 and V is TRBV7-9, with D perhaps assigned TRBD1 or TRBD2 (5 bases each). Between the trimmed V and J ends, which lost 7 bases and 0 bases, there was a span of 10 bases. Per germline, CDR1 SEHNR and CDR2 FQNEAQ (reference sequence). CDR3 size: 13 residues. The CDR3 DNA is TGTGCCAGCACCCTTGGGGGCTCCTACGAGCAGTACTTC. Its protein is CASTLGGSYEQYF.

V and J are TRBV5-1 and TRBJ2-1; D is perhaps TRBD1 (5 bases). The V gene's germline CDR1 is SGHRS and CDR2 YFSETQ. V was pared by 0 bases and J by 7 bases, with 11 bases between. This CDR3 contains 14 residues. The CDR3 sequence is CASSLVQGVNEQFF. DNA for the CDR3: TGCGCCAGCAGCTTGGTTCAGGGCGTGAATGAGCAGTTCTTC.

This clonotype was seen more than once but under ten times. The rearrangement joins TRBV6-5 to TRBJ2-5; TRBD1 agrees at 7 bases. The CDR3 has 15 residues. V lost 2 bases and J lost 4; bases outside the gene matches: 7. The germline V gene encodes CDR1 MNHEY and CDR2 SVGAGI. The CDR3 bases are TGTGCCAGCAGTTACGGACAGGTGGGAGCAGAGACCCAGTACTTC. Translation gives CASSYGQVGAETQYF.

In this sample, this clonotype turned up once. The rearrangement links TRBV5-5 to TRBJ2-4; TRBD2 matches at 11 bases. Germline CDR1 SGHKS, CDR2 YYEKEE (reference sequence). This CDR3 is built from 14 residues. After removal of 1 base from V and 8 bases from J, the junction contained 2 bases not matched to a gene. The CDR3 nucleotides are TGTGCCAGCAGCTTGCAGGGACTAGCGGACATTCAGTACTTC. It translates to CASSLQGLADIQYF.

The chain employs TRBV14 and TRBJ2-2; 8 bases match TRBD1. CDR3 size: 16 residues. V was clipped by 3 bases and J by 6 bases; unmatched bases: 9. Germline V gives CDR1 SGHDN, CDR2 FVKESK. The CDR3 here is CASSQARGRSSGELFF. CDR3 sequence (DNA): TGTGCCAGCAGCCAGGCCAGGGGGCGATCTTCCGGGGAGCTGTTTTTT.

A few counts support this clonotype. V and J are TRBV30 and TRBJ1-2; D is possibly TRBD1 (5 bases). The V gene lost 0 bases and the J gene lost 4 bases, with 9 bases spanning the gap. CDR3 length equals 13 residues. Germline lookup yields CDR1 GTSNPN and CDR2 SVGIG (reference sequence). CDR3 sequence (DNA): TGTGCCTGGAGTGTTGGGACCGGCTATGGCTACACCTTC. This codes for CAWSVGTGYGYTF.

This clonotype has only a few counts. The chain is built from TRBV7-2 and TRBJ2-1, with 11 bases matching TRBD2. With 4 bases clipped from V and 5 bases from J, the junction kept 7 bases outside the gene matches. CDR1 is SGHTA, CDR2 FQGNSA, per germline. The CDR3 runs 16 residues. The CDR3 region is CASSSFSGGANNEQFF. The CDR3, as DNA: TGTGCCAGCAGCTCCTTTAGCGGGGGGGCCAACAATGAGCAGTTCTTC. The whole variable domain, filled in from reference TRBV7-2 and TRBJ2-1, reads GAGVSQSPSNKVTEKGKDVELRCDPISGHTALYWYRQSLGQGLEFLIYFQGNSAPDKSGLPSDRFSAERTGGSVSTLTIQRTQQEDSAVYLCASSSFSGGANNEQFFGPGTRLTVL.